The next 20 T cell receptor delta chains were all read from a single sample in a study of human gamma delta and Vdelta1 T cells (dated by TCRdb to the late 2010s). Their antigens remain unidentified. The library was produced with PCR. Sequenced on an Illumina MiSeq. TCRdb reanalyzed the public reads with the CATT caller, and identical DNA sequences were merged afterwards. The table for this sample lists over 10,000 delta-chain clones; roughly 53% of them were counted only once. About 1.4% of the sample lies in the top ten. Sequencing was done on a sample of Vdelta1 gamma-delta T cells from blood grown in culture (DOT cells). According to the study, the label for this sample's cell subset or site signals: Delta One T cells, in vitro expanded/differentiated Vd1+ gamma-delta T cells. Every receptor here comes from a human donor in good health.

The V call is TRDV1, the J call TRDJ1; possible D gene TRDD2, 6 bases. The V end lost 2 bases, the J end lost 2 bases, and 24 bases lay between the germline ends. Germline V gene data show CDR1 as TSWWSYY and CDR2 as QGS. The CDR3 is made up of 19 amino acids. Here the CDR3 reads CALGESPTHLLQVTDKLIF. The CDR3, as DNA: TGTGCTCTTGGGGAATCTCCTACCCATCTACTGCAAGTAACCGATAAACTCATCTTT.

This chain uses TRDV1 with TRDJ1; 12 nucleotides line up with TRDD3. The CDR3 runs to 22 residues. Germline V gene lookup returns CDR1 TSWWSYY and CDR2 QGS. V lost 0 bases, J lost 1 base, and 18 bases stayed unmatched. The CDR3 here is CALGELVSSYWGIHGPTDKLIF. CDR3 bases: TGTGCTCTTGGGGAACTAGTTTCTTCGTACTGGGGGATACACGGGCCCACCGATAAACTCATCTTT.

This clone was detected a few times. The chain combines TRDV1 with TRDJ4, with D perhaps TRDD2 or TRDD3 (5 bases each). The CDR3 is 19 residues long. The V gene lost 0 bases and the J gene lost 4 bases, with 27 bases spanning the gap. Germline V gives CDR1 TSWWSYY, CDR2 QGS. CDR3: CALGELGPSYEGGDQPLIF. The CDR3 region has the DNA TGTGCTCTTGGGGAACTCGGGCCTTCTTACGAAGGTGGGGACCAACCCCTGATCTTT.

Only a few counts were recorded for this clone. The rearrangement joins TRDV1 to TRDJ1, with 7 bases fitting TRDD3. Germline lookup yields CDR1 TSWWSYY and CDR2 QGS. This CDR3 region has 20 residues. Germline trimming cut 1 base from V and 9 bases from J; bases unmatched to any gene: 26. CDR3 nucleotides: TGTGCTCTTGGGGAACGGGGCCCCGGGATACCCTTAGTACCCAAATGCCAACTCATCTTT. Translated, it gives CALGERGPGIPLVPKCQLIF.

V is TRDV1 and J is TRDJ1, with TRDD3 matching over 7 bases. CDR1 is TSWWSYY and CDR2 is QGS in the germline V gene. This CDR3 is 19 amino acids long. The ends lost 0 bases at V and 8 bases at J; junction bases unmatched: 21. CDR3 amino acids: CALGELRRNVLGRAGKLIF. In DNA, the CDR3 is TGTGCTCTTGGGGAACTGCGGCGAAACGTACTGGGGAGAGCTGGGAAACTCATCTTT.

V is TRDV1 and J is TRDJ3; possible D gene TRDD3, 6 bases. The CDR3 runs to 24 residues. The germline gives CDR1 TSWWSYY, CDR2 QGS. The germline V and J ends were trimmed by 4 bases and 0 bases, with 31 bases remaining between them. CDR3 DNA: TGTGCTCTTGGGGCCCCGGGCTGGATTTTGGGGGCCCCCGCGACCTCCTGGGACACCCGACAGATGTTTTTC. Residues: CALGAPGWILGAPATSWDTRQMFF.

V usage is TRDV1 and J usage is TRDJ1; 8 bases line up with TRDD3. Germline CDR1 TSWWSYY, CDR2 QGS. The V segment lost 2 bases and the J segment 4 bases; nucleotides outside the gene matches: 21. This CDR3 contains 20 residues. DNA of the CDR3: TGTGCTCTTGGGGAAGGGACGAACCCTGAACTGGGGGGCCTCTGCGATAAACTCATCTTT. This codes for CALGEGTNPELGGLCDKLIF.

This clone was detected only a few times. The chain recombines TRDV1 with TRDJ1, with 12 positions matching TRDD3. Germline-derived CDR1 and CDR2 are TSWWSYY and QGS. V lost 0 bases and J lost 0; bases outside the gene matches: 23. The CDR3 runs to 24 residues. CDR3 amino acids: CALGELESLHRTGGYLRNTDKLIF. CDR3 coding DNA: TGTGCTCTTGGGGAACTGGAAAGTCTCCACCGAACTGGGGGATACTTACGGAACACCGATAAACTCATCTTT.

The chain uses TRDV1 and TRDJ1; 11 nucleotides line up with TRDD3. Germline V CDR1 and CDR2: TSWWSYY, QGS. CDR3 size: 24 residues. V was pared by 4 bases and J by 5 bases, with 33 bases of the junction left unmatched. DNA for the CDR3: TGTGCTCTTGGGGTGTCTTACCGCTACGAGTTGGGGGATACGCCTCCGTACTTTTTGGATAAACTCATCTTT. It is translated as CALGVSYRYELGDTPPYFLDKLIF.

The J gene is TRDJ1, the V gene TRDV1, with D possibly being TRDD2 (6 bases). This CDR3 is built from 23 residues. CDR1 and CDR2 (germline): TSWWSYY, QGS. The germline V and J ends were trimmed by 3 bases and 0 bases, with 35 bases remaining between them. The DNA for the CDR3 is TGTGCTCTTGGGGAGGAAAAATCCCTTCCCATCTTACTGGAACGAATAGACACCGATAAACTCATCTTT. Translated: CALGEEKSLPILLERIDTDKLIF.

The V call is TRDV1, the J call TRDJ1, with 13 bases that match TRDD3. The CDR3 spans 24 residues. Trimming at V came to 3 bases and at J to 0 bases, leaving 25 bases not matched to a gene. Per the germline V gene, CDR1 is TSWWSYY and CDR2 is QGS. The CDR3 DNA reads as TGTGCTCTTGGGGATCCCATCGTCCGTGCCCGTACTGGGGGATACGCGCGCTACACCGATAAACTCATCTTT. Its protein is CALGDPIVRARTGGYARYTDKLIF.

This chain joins TRDV1 and TRDJ1, with 8 bases identical to TRDD3. Germline V CDR1 and CDR2: TSWWSYY, QGS. V shed 2 bases, J shed 0 bases, and the junction held 14 bases outside the gene matches. The CDR3 consists of 19 residues. The CDR3, as DNA: TGTGCTCTTGGGGAATTCCTAAGCCGGGGGATAGGAGACACCGATAAACTCATCTTT. It encodes CALGEFLSRGIGDTDKLIF.

The chain has TRDV1 and TRDJ1; possibly TRDD2 or TRDD3 for D (6 bases each). The CDR3 sequence is 20 residues long. The V end lost 5 bases, the J end lost 1 base, and 29 bases lay between the germline ends. CDR1 is TSWWSYY and CDR2 is QGS in the germline V gene. CDR3 in DNA: TGTGCTCTTGGGCCTCTTGCCACTTCCTCAGAGTGGGGGTGCACCGATAAACTCATCTTT. This encodes CALGPLATSSEWGCTDKLIF.

This clone appeared a few times. The V call is TRDV1, the J call TRDJ1; no clear D gene. Germline V gene data show CDR1 as TSWWSYY and CDR2 as QGS. V shed 0 bases and J shed 0 bases, with 17 bases lying between them. This CDR3 is 18 amino acids long. The CDR3 loop reads CALGELISRRSNTDKLIF. The DNA for the CDR3 is TGTGCTCTTGGGGAACTAATCTCCCGTCGTAGCAACACCGATAAACTCATCTTT.

This clone was observed a few times. The chain recombines TRDV1 with TRDJ3; TRDD3 matches at 11 bases. CDR1 TSWWSYY and CDR2 QGS come from the germline V gene. Unmatched junction bases numbered 20, after V lost 1 base and J lost 0 bases. This CDR3 spans 25 amino acids. The CDR3 loop reads CALGEPPWPSLTGGYGSWDTRQMFF. The CDR3 coding sequence is TGTGCTCTTGGGGAACCGCCCTGGCCTTCCCTTACTGGGGGATATGGCTCCTGGGACACCCGACAGATGTTTTTC.

Worth noting for this clone: An end of the junction does not agree with germline; a read error may underlie this. The V call is TRDV1, the J call TRDJ1; possible D gene TRDD3, 7 bases. This CDR3 has 21 residues. CDR1 TSWWSYY and CDR2 QGS come from the germline V gene. Here the CDR3 DNA reads TGTGCTCTTGGGGACTATCCTACCTACCCCTTTGGGGGAAAGTACACCGATAAACGCATCTTT. This encodes CALGDYPTYPFGGKYTDKRIF.

The genes are TRDV1 and TRDJ1; TRDD3 agrees at 7 bases. Germline assignment: CDR1 TSWWSYY and CDR2 QGS. The V gene end was trimmed by 0 bases and the J gene end by 0 bases; junction bases not matched to a gene: 10. The CDR3 contains 18 residues. This chain's CDR3 is CALGELAWGGKYTDKLIF. CDR3 nucleotide sequence: TGTGCTCTTGGGGAACTCGCCTGGGGGGGAAAGTACACCGATAAACTCATCTTT.

This chain uses TRDV1 with TRDJ1, with 7 bases matching TRDD3. The V gene's germline CDR1 is TSWWSYY and CDR2 QGS. J lost 0 bases, V lost 1 base, and 11 bases had no gene match. The CDR3 is 18 residues long. The CDR3 loop is CALGERRDTQGYTDKLIF. The CDR3 region has the DNA TGTGCTCTTGGGGAACGTAGGGATACCCAAGGGTACACCGATAAACTCATCTTT.

The rearrangement joins TRDV1 to TRDJ1; 12 bases align to TRDD3. Germline CDR1 TSWWSYY, CDR2 QGS. V lost 3 bases to trimming and J lost 0 bases; unmatched junction nucleotides: 26. This CDR3 has 24 amino acids. CDR3 protein: CALGEESSRGTNTGGYRYTDKLIF. As DNA, the CDR3 is TGTGCTCTTGGGGAGGAGTCTTCGAGAGGTACAAATACTGGGGGATACAGGTACACCGATAAACTCATCTTT.

By share, this clone ranks as medium-sized. The chain has TRDV1 and TRDJ1; the match to TRDD3 covers 13 bases. This CDR3 comprises 24 residues. Germline V gives CDR1 TSWWSYY, CDR2 QGS. V lost 8 bases to trimming and J lost 1 base; unmatched junction nucleotides: 31. The CDR3 nucleotides read TGTGCTCTTCGGACGATACCAGGGGCCTTCCTAGATTCTACTGGGGGATACGGCACCGATAAACTCATCTTT. Protein: CALRTIPGAFLDSTGGYGTDKLIF.